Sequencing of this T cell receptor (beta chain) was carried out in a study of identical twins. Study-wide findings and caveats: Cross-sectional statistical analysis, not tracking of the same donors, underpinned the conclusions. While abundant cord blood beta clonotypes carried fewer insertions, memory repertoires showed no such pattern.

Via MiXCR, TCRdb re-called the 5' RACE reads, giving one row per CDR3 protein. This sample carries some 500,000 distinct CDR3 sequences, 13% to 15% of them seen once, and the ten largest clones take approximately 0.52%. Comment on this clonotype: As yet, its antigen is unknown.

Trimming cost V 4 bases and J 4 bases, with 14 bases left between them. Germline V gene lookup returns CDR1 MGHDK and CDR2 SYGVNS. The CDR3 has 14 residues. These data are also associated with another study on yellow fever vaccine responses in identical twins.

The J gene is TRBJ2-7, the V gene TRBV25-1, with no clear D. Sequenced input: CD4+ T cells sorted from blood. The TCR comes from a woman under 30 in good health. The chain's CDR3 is CASSATDIPYEQYF. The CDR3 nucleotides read TGTGCCAGCAGTGCCACTGACATCCCGTACGAGCAGTACTTC.